This T cell receptor beta chain was captured by sequencing in a study of blood T cell dynamics during melanoma immunotherapy. Germline-derived CDR1 and CDR2 are LNHDA and SQIVND (reference sequence). V was pared by 4 bases and J by 6 bases, with 11 bases of the junction left unmatched. This CDR3 region has 17 residues. Time point indicated: pre-treatment baseline. Clones were read by immunoSEQ multiplex PCR, and TCRdb kept only the in-frame ones, dropping some. The sample has several hundred clones; around 89% are singletons. The material was cell-free DNA from blood, obtained from a patient treated with checkpoint blockade. The receptor was derived from a human donor with melanoma. The chain uses TRBV19 and TRBJ2-1; 11 bases match TRBD2. The chain's CDR3 is CASSTGQLAGGLNEQFF. The CDR3 DNA reads TGTGCCAGTAGTACGGGACAGCTAGCGGGAGGCCTCAATGAGCAGTTCTTC.